A selection of T cell receptor beta chains follows, all from one sample in a study of TIL therapy for anti-PD-1-resistant metastatic lung cancer. Some clones are missing from TCRdb's copy, which holds only in-frame ones; the method was immunoSEQ multiplex PCR. The sample lists approximately 16,000 clones; around 70% were seen once. The starting material was blood, obtained at baseline. The receptors originated from a person between 25 and 79 years old with non-small cell lung cancer. CDR3s include the opening cysteine and the closing phenylalanine or tryptophan. Each record gives: D gene, J gene, clone size, V gene, CDR3 DNA, CDR3 protein. A D gene is named only where the DNA matches it firmly. A row's size may be missing; if present it is once, few, many or a size class.

>-|TRBJ2-7|few|TRBV6-1
TGTGCCAGCAGTGAAGCGCTTCTTCCCTACGAGCAGTACTTC
CASSEALLPYEQYF
>-|TRBJ2-5|-|TRBV2
TGTGCCAGCAGGGGCCTGACTAGTAGGGAGACCCAGTACTTC
CASRGLTSRETQYF
>TRBD2|TRBJ2-7|once|TRBV4-3
TGCGCCAGCAGCCAAGAGTTATATCCGGGGGGGCTATCCTACGAGCAGTACTTC
CASSQELYPGGLSYEQYF
>TRBD1|TRBJ2-7|few|TRBV6-1
TGTGCCAGCAGTGAATCCGGACAGGGCTCCTACGAGCAGTACTTC
CASSESGQGSYEQYF
>-|TRBJ2-1|-|TRBV2
TGTGCCAGCGAGGGTGTGAATGAGCAGTTCTTC
CASEGVNEQFF
>TRBD1|TRBJ1-2|few|TRBV7-3
TGTGCCAGCAGCCTCGACAGGGGCGGGGGTAGGACCTTC
CASSLDRGGGRTF
>-|TRBJ1-4|-|TRBV11-2
TGTGCCAGCAGTACCATGGACCCTAATGAAAAACTGTTTTTT
CASSTMDPNEKLFF
>-|TRBJ2-2|-|TRBV6-4
TGTGCCAGCAGTGAAGGGTACAGGTCGAACACCGGGGAGCTGTTTTTT
CASSEGYRSNTGELFF
>-|TRBJ1-2|-|TRBV6-4
TGTGCCAGCAGTGACTCTGACAGTAACTATGGCTACACCTTC
CASSDSDSNYGYTF
>-|TRBJ2-3|-|TRBV5-4
TGTGCCAGCAGCCCACCATACGGCACAGATACGCAGTATTTT
CASSPPYGTDTQYF
>-|TRBJ1-1|once|TRBV6-1
TGTGCCAGCACTGAAGGACAAGGTTGGGCAGCTTTCTTT
CASTEGQGWAAFF
>TRBD2|TRBJ2-2|few|TRBV27
TGTGCCAGCAGACTAGCGGGGACGGACACCGGGGAGCTGTTTTTT
CASRLAGTDTGELFF
>-|TRBJ1-6|-|TRBV5-1
TGCGCCAGCAGCTTGGAGGGCGGGGGTGGTAATTCACCCCTCCACTTT
CASSLEGGGGNSPLHF
>-|TRBJ2-5|-|TRBV11-3
TGTGCCAGCAGCTTAGGTGCGGGCCTCGGGGAGACCCAGTACTTC
CASSLGAGLGETQYF
>TRBD1|TRBJ2-3|-|TRBV7-2
TGTGCCAGCAGCCTAGGGACAGGGCTTAGCACAGATACGCAGTATTTT
CASSLGTGLSTDTQYF
>TRBD1|TRBJ2-7|-|TRBV7-2
TGTGCCAGCAGCATAGGACAGGGGGCGGCCCACGAGCAGTACTTC
CASSIGQGAAHEQYF
>-|TRBJ2-3|-|TRBV6-6
TGTGCCAGCAGTCCCCGCACAGATACGCAGTATTTT
CASSPRTDTQYF
>TRBD2|TRBJ2-3|-|TRBV13
TGTGCCAGCAGCTTTAGCGGGGGTCTCCGCACAGATACGCAGTATTTT
CASSFSGGLRTDTQYF
>TRBD1|TRBJ2-7|-|TRBV5-1
TGCGCCAGCAGTTTACAGGGGTCCTACGAGCAGTACTTC
CASSLQGSYEQYF
>TRBD1|TRBJ2-2|-|TRBV18
TGTGCCAGCTCACCAGTGACAGGGAAGACCGGGGAGCTGTTTTTT
CASSPVTGKTGELFF
>-|TRBJ2-1|-|TRBV28
TGTGCCAGCACCGGGGGGCGCCCAGAGCAGTTCTTC
CASTGGRPEQFF
>-|TRBJ1-2|-|TRBV4-1
TGCGCCAGCAGCCAAGACGAGGGGGTCTATGGCTACACCTTC
CASSQDEGVYGYTF
>-|TRBJ1-1|-|TRBV11-2
TGTGCCAGCAGCCCCGATCGGACAGCGAACACTGAAGCTTTCTTT
CASSPDRTANTEAFF
>TRBD1|TRBJ2-1|-|TRBV10-1
TGCGCCATTCTACAGGGGGCCCGCTCCTACAATGAGCAGTTCTTC
CAILQGARSYNEQFF
>-|TRBJ1-1|-|TRBV6-6
TGTGCCAGCCAAACAGGGAACACTGAAGCTTTCTTT
CASQTGNTEAFF
>TRBD2|TRBJ2-3|-|TRBV4-1
TGCGCCAGCAGCCAAGAGTCTAGCGGTCGCACAGATACGCAGTATTTT
CASSQESSGRTDTQYF
>TRBD2|TRBJ2-7|-|TRBV29-1
TGCAGCGTTTCACCGACTAGCGGGGGGGCCGAGTACTTC
CSVSPTSGGAEYF
>-|TRBJ1-3|-|TRBV4-3
TGCGCCAGCAGCCAAGAAACGACAGTCACTGGAAACACCATATATTTT
CASSQETTVTGNTIYF
>-|TRBJ2-3|-|TRBV29-1
TGCAGCGTTGACGTGGAGAGCACAGATACGCAGTATTTT
CSVDVESTDTQYF
>-|TRBJ1-5|-|TRBV11-3
TGTGCCAGCAGCTTAGATATTTATCAGCCCCAGCATTTT
CASSLDIYQPQHF
>-|TRBJ2-1|few|TRBV2
TGTGCCAGCAGTGACGGGCTAGCTCGGAATTTCTTC
CASSDGLARNFF
>-|TRBJ2-2|-|TRBV6-6
TGTGCCAGCAGTCGGCAGGGCACCGGGGAGCTGTTTTTT
CASSRQGTGELFF
>-|TRBJ2-3|-|TRBV25-1
TGTGCCAGCAGTGAGTCCAGCACAGATACGCAGTATTTT
CASSESSTDTQYF
>TRBD1|TRBJ1-2|-|TRBV7-9
TGTGCCAGCAGCGTCGACAGGGGAAAAGAAACCTTC
CASSVDRGKETF
>-|TRBJ2-1|-|TRBV5-4
TGTGCCAGCAGATGGGGGGACACCTCCTACAATGAGCAGTTCTTC
CASRWGDTSYNEQFF
>TRBD2|TRBJ2-7|-|TRBV10-2
TGCGCCATATCCGGGGCTAGCGGCTACGAGCAGTACTTC
CAISGASGYEQYF
>-|TRBJ2-7|-|TRBV30
TGTGCCTGGAGTGTATCGGCGGAGCAGTACTTC
CAWSVSAEQYF
>-|TRBJ2-5|-|TRBV5-1
TGCGCCAGCAGCTTGACCCCTACGGGGCAAGAGACCCAGTACTTC
CASSLTPTGQETQYF
>TRBD1|TRBJ2-2|-|TRBV6-1
TGTGCCAGCAGTGGGACAGGGGACACCGGGGAGCTGTTTTTT
CASSGTGDTGELFF
>TRBD2|TRBJ2-7|-|TRBV28
TGTGCCAGCAGTTACTATAGCGGGTACGAGCAGTACTTC
CASSYYSGYEQYF
>-|TRBJ1-2|once|TRBV27
TGTGCCAGCAGTCCTGGTTCAGGGAGGAACTATGGCTACACCTTC
CASSPGSGRNYGYTF
>TRBD2|TRBJ2-3|-|TRBV5-4
TGTGCCAGCAGTCGAAGACTAGCGGGAGGATCAGATACGCAGTATTTT
CASSRRLAGGSDTQYF
>-|TRBJ1-1|-|TRBV2
TGTGCCAGCAGGTTTAGTGGGAACACTGAAGCTTTCTTT
CASRFSGNTEAFF
>TRBD1|TRBJ1-5|-|TRBV7-2
TGTGCCAGCAGCCTGGGACAGGTCTATCAGCCCCAGCATTTT
CASSLGQVYQPQHF
>-|TRBJ2-3|-|TRBV19
TGTGCCAGTAGTATAGTCGGAAGCACAGATACGCAGTATTTT
CASSIVGSTDTQYF
>-|TRBJ1-2|-|TRBV27
TGTGCCAGCAGTCCAAACGGCTGGGGCTACTATGGCTACACCTTC
CASSPNGWGYYGYTF
>-|TRBJ2-7|once|TRBV11-1
TGTGCCAGCAGCTTAGGGCCAGTTGGGACCTACGAGCAGTACTTC
CASSLGPVGTYEQYF
>-|TRBJ2-1|-|TRBV2
TGTGCCAGCAGTGGGGAGCGGTTCTACAATGAGCAGTTCTTC
CASSGERFYNEQFF
>-|TRBJ2-3|-|TRBV19
TGTGCCAGTAGTCCGTCGGGGGCAGGAGATACGCAGTATTTT
CASSPSGAGDTQYF
>-|TRBJ2-3|-|TRBV15
TGTGCCACCAGCAGAGATCTCGAGAGATATACCAGTTATTTT
CATSRDLERYTSYF
>-|TRBJ1-3|-|TRBV11-3
TGTGCCAGCAGCCCCGGTAGATCATCGGACACCATATATTTT
CASSPGRSSDTIYF
>-|TRBJ1-1|-|TRBV2
TGTGCCAGCAGGGGGAAAACTGAAGCTTTCTTT
CASRGKTEAFF
>-|TRBJ2-3|-|TRBV13
TGTGCCAGCAGTGCTCGCACAGATACGCAGTATTTT
CASSARTDTQYF
>-|TRBJ2-5|-|TRBV11-2
TGTGCCAGCAGCTTAGGGGTTGGTAGCGGACCCCCGGAGACCCAGTACTTC
CASSLGVGSGPPETQYF
>-|TRBJ1-5|few|TRBV7-2
TGTGCCAGCAGCGCGGGACATCTCGGAAATCAGCCCCAGCATTTT
CASSAGHLGNQPQHF
>TRBD1|TRBJ2-7|once|TRBV11-3
TGTGCCAGCAGCGCCCCCGGGACAGGGAGTGGCGAGCAGTACTTC
CASSAPGTGSGEQYF
>-|TRBJ2-5|-|TRBV7-7
TGTGCTAGCAGCGCGGGTTACCAAGAGACCCAGTACTTC
CASSAGYQETQYF
>-|TRBJ2-7|-|TRBV28
TGTGCCAGCAGTTTTAGACACGAGCAGTACTTC
CASSFRHEQYF
>TRBD2|TRBJ2-2|-|TRBV9
TGTGCCAGCAGCGTAGATCTAGCGGGAGGCCCTGGGAAGCTGTTTTTT
CASSVDLAGGPGKLFF